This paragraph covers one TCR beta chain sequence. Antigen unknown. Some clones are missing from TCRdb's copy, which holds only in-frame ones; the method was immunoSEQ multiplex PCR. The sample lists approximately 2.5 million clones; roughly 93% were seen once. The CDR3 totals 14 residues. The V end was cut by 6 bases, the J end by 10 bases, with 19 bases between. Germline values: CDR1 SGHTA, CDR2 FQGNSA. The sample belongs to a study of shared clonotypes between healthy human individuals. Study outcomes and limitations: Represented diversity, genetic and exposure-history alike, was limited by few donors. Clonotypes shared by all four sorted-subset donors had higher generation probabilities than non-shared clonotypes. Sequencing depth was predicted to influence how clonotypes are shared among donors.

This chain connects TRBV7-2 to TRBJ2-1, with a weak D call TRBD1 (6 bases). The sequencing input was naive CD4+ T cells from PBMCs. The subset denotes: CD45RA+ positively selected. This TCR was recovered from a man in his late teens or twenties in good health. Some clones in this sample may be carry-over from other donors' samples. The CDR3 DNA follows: TGTGCCAGCAGAAGAGGGGGTACGTCCGGGGAGCAGTTCTTC. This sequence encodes CASRRGGTSGEQFF.